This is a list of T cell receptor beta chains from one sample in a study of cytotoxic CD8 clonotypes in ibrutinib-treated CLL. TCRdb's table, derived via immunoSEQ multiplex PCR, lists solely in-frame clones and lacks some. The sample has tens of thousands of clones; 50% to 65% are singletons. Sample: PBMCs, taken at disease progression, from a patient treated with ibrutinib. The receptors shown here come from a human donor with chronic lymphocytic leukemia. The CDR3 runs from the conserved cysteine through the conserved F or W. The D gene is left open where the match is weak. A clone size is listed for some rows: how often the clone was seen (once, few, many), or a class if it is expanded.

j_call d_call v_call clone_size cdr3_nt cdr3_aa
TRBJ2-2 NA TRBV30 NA TGTGCCTGGATCGCGGAGTGGCGATTACATACCGGGGAGCTGTTTTTT CAWIAEWRLHTGELFF
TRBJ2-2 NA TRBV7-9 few TGTGCCAGCAGCTCTGGGCGCCCCACCGGGGAGCTGTTTTTT CASSSGRPTGELFF
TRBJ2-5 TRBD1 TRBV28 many TGTGCCAGCAGTCTCTCCGGGACAGGGAAAGAGACCCAGTACTTC CASSLSGTGKETQYF
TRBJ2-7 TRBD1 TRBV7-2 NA TGTGCCAGCAGTCTGGACAGGGCCTACGAGCAGTACTTC CASSLDRAYEQYF
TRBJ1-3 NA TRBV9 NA TGTGCCAGCAGCGTAGCCCCTTTAGCCATCGGGGGTGTCTCTGGAAACACCATATATTTT CASSVAPLAIGGVSGNTIYF
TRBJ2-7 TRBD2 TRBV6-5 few TGTGCCAGCAGCCTAGCGGGACCCTACGAGCAGTACTTC CASSLAGPYEQYF
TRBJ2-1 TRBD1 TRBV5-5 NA TGTGCCACTGGGACAGGGCCTTACAATGAGCAGTTCTTC CATGTGPYNEQFF
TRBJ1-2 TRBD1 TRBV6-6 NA TGTGCCAGCACGGCCACAGGGGCCCCTCCATATGGCTACACCTTC CASTATGAPPYGYTF
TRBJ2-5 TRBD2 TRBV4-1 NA TGCGCCAGCAGCCAGGAACTAGCGGGTTTGCAGACCCAGTACTTC CASSQELAGLQTQYF
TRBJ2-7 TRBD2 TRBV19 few TGTGCCAGTAGTACCCTAGCGGGAGAAGCCTACGAGCAGTACTTC CASSTLAGEAYEQYF
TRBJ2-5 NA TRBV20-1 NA TGCAGTGCTAGGGGGCAAGAGACCCAGTACTTC CSARGQETQYF
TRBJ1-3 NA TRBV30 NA TGTGCCTGGAGTGTAGCCGGGACACCTGGAAACACCATATATTTT CAWSVAGTPGNTIYF
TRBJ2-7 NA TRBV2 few TGTGCCAGCAGGCAGGGGAGTATCGAGCAGTACTTC CASRQGSIEQYF
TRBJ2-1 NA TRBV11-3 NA TGTGCCAGCAGCCAAGGGGGGCAGGGTTGGGATGAGCAGTTCTTC CASSQGGQGWDEQFF
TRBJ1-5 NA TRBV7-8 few TGTGCCAGCAGCTTAGCCGTGGCGGGGGCCTGGGGCAATCAGCCCCAGCATTTT CASSLAVAGAWGNQPQHF